This T cell receptor beta chain comes out of a study of T-cell memory formation after mild COVID-19. Study-wide context: TCR clusters showed largely donor specificity.

The V end was cut by 5 bases, the J end by 0 bases, with 15 bases between. CDR3 length: 16 residues. CDR1 SEHNR and CDR2 FQNEAQ come from the germline V gene (reference sequence). From 5'RACE with constant-segment primers came TCR alpha and TCR beta cDNA libraries that carried sample barcodes and UMIs. TCRdb passed the 5' RACE reads through MiXCR, listing each CDR3 protein once. The table records under 600,000 distinct CDR3 sequences, roughly a fifth of them present only once. Comments on this clonotype: Antigen: not known.

Study-level findings and limits: Contracting clones localized mainly to CM and EM when CD4+ and mainly to EMRA when CD8+. CD4/CD8 balance held among clones contracting day 15 to 85, and later expanders leaned CD4+.

This chain uses TRBV7-9 with TRBJ2-3, with D possibly matching TRBD1 (5 bases). The sequence was obtained from an adult woman who had mild COVID-19 (a few samples of this study predate the infection). Cell type and time point are not known. Sequencing was done on a sample of PBMCs or a T cell subset sorted from them (not recorded which). The CDR3 here is CASSLGGAGSTDTQYF. For the CDR3, the DNA is TGTGCCAGCAGCCTCGGTGGGGCAGGGAGCACAGATACGCAGTATTTT. Based on the CDR3 plus reference TRBV7-9 and TRBJ2-3, the full variable domain is DTGVSQNPRHKITKRGQNVTFRCDPISEHNRLYWYRQTLGQGPEFLTYFQNEAQLEKSRLLSDRFSAERPKGSFSTLEIQRTEQGDSAMYLCASSLGGAGSTDTQYFGPGTRLTVL.